These 27 T cell receptor beta chains share one sample of origin, sequenced in a study of blood T cells in healthy people across ages. For the second PCR, which ran for about 7 to 11 cycles, a sample-barcoded 5' primer and a J-beta primer mix were used. TCRdb re-analysed the 5' RACE reads in MiXCR, keeping a single row per CDR3 protein. The sample shows about 1,400,000 distinct CDR3 sequences, around two fifths of them seen only once. The sequenced material came from blood. The receptors originated from a woman in her late teens or twenties in good health.

The J gene is TRBJ1-2, the V gene TRBV30, with no clear D. Germline-derived CDR1 and CDR2 are GTSNPN and SVGIG (reference sequence). V gave up 1 base and J gave up 8 bases, with 11 bases separating them. This CDR3 contains 12 residues. DNA of the CDR3: TGTGCCTGGAGTGCGGACGGCTACGGCTACACCTTC. Protein product: CAWSADGYGYTF.

The chain is built from TRBV20-1 and TRBJ2-5; D unclear. The J call may be in error: the DNA end matches TRBJ2-7 better. This CDR3 has 15 amino acids. Germline V gene lookup returns CDR1 DFQATT and CDR2 SNEGSKA (reference sequence). CDR3 sequence: CSASGPELFEFEQYF. The CDR3 nucleotides read TGCAGTGCCTCCGGGCCCGAATTATTCGAATTCGAGCAGTACTTC.

This clonotype was seen a handful of times. The chain joins TRBV27 to TRBJ2-7; possibly TRBD1 for D (6 bases). The germline V gene has CDR1 MNHEY and CDR2 SMNVEV (reference sequence). The germline V and J ends were trimmed by 4 bases and 7 bases, with 14 bases remaining between them. The CDR3 is 13 amino acids. The CDR3 region is CASSYIADREQYF. As DNA, the CDR3 is TGTGCCAGCAGTTACATAGCAGACAGGGAGCAGTACTTC.

In its sample, this clonotype was seen a few times. V is TRBV3-1 and J is TRBJ1-2; D is possibly TRBD1 (5 bases). The V gene lost 0 bases and the J gene lost 8 bases, with 10 bases spanning the gap. The CDR3 extends over 13 amino acids. The V gene's germline CDR1 is LGHDT and CDR2 YNNKEL (reference sequence). CDR3 region: CASSQDAGHGYTF. Here the CDR3 DNA reads TGTGCCAGCAGCCAAGATGCAGGGCACGGCTACACCTTC.

The J gene is TRBJ1-2, the V gene TRBV20-1; TRBD1 matches 10 bases. The CDR3 spans 15 residues. Germline trimming cut 3 bases from V and 4 bases from J; bases unmatched to any gene: 8. Per the germline V gene, CDR1 is DFQATT and CDR2 is SNEGSKA (reference sequence). The CDR3, as DNA: TGCAGTGCTAGCCTAGCCGGGACAGGGGCCTATGGCTACACCTTC. Translating gives CSASLAGTGAYGYTF.

There are a few counts of this clonotype. The chain has TRBV7-6 and TRBJ2-5; D gene unclear. Germline CDR1 SGHVS, CDR2 FNYEAQ. The length of the CDR3 is 14 residues. The V end lost 4 bases, the J end lost 2 bases, and 11 bases lay between the germline ends. This CDR3 reads CASSSRAFQETQYF. Written as DNA, the CDR3 is TGTGCCAGCAGCTCACGAGCGTTTCAAGAGACCCAGTACTTC.

Comments on this clonotype: Its ends do not fully match the called genes, so a read error is possible. The genes are TRBV12-3 or TRBV12-4 and TRBJ2-5, with D possibly matching TRBD2 (6 bases). This CDR3 spans 14 amino acids. The CDR3 DNA reads TGTACCAGCAGCTCCGGGGACTCCTACAATGAGCAGTACTTC. Residues: CTSSSGDSYNEQYF.

This clonotype was seen a single time. This chain links TRBV20-1 with TRBJ2-7; D may match TRBD1 or TRBD2 (5 bases each). The CDR3 sequence is 16 residues long. Germline values: CDR1 DFQATT, CDR2 SNEGSKA (reference sequence). Trimming pared 1 base from V and 0 bases from J, leaving 16 bases between. DNA of the CDR3: TGCAGTGCTAGAGTTATCCGGGACGGAAGCTCCTACGAGCAGTACTTC. This sequence encodes CSARVIRDGSSYEQYF.

This sequence joins TRBV28 and TRBJ2-1; TRBD2 aligns across 8 bases. CDR3 length: 18 amino acids. The J segment lost 0 bases and the V segment lost 0 bases, leaving 7 bases of the junction unmatched. Per the germline V gene, CDR1 is MDHEN and CDR2 is SYDVKM. The CDR3 region is CASSLWVGGGSSYNEQFF. The CDR3 DNA reads as TGTGCCAGCAGTTTATGGGTGGGCGGGGGGAGCTCCTACAATGAGCAGTTCTTC.

This clonotype was observed many times. J is TRBJ2-5 and V is TRBV7-6, with 9 bases fitting TRBD2. V trimming: 1 base; J trimming: 0 bases; junction bases outside the gene matches: 9. The CDR3 has 18 amino acids. Germline V gene sequence: CDR1 SGHVS, CDR2 FNYEAQ. CDR3 DNA: TGTGCCAGCAGCTTAGGGGCTAGCGGGGCTACGTACCAAGAGACCCAGTACTTC. Its protein is CASSLGASGATYQETQYF. The full variable domain, with the rest looked up from reference TRBV7-6 and TRBJ2-5, is GAGVSQSPRYKVTKRGQDVALRCDPISGHVSLYWYRQALGQGPEFLTYFNYEAQQDKSGLPNDRFSAERPEGSISTLTIQRTEQRDSAMYRCASSLGASGATYQETQYFGPGTRLLVL.

This chain uses TRBV4-1 with TRBJ1-4, with D tentatively TRBD1 (5 bases). From germline, CDR1 is MGHRA and CDR2 YSYEKL. V was trimmed by 1 base and J by 0 bases, leaving 12 bases between them. CDR3 length: 17 amino acids. The CDR3 spells CASSQGPQGATNEKLFF. The CDR3 nucleotides are TGCGCCAGCAGCCAAGGTCCCCAGGGAGCAACTAATGAAAAACTGTTTTTT.

This clonotype came up a few times. The chain combines TRBV24-1 with TRBJ2-7; the match to TRBD1 covers 7 bases. This CDR3 is 14 amino acids long. V lost 5 bases and J lost 7; bases outside the gene matches: 10. Looked up from germline, CDR1 is KGHDR and CDR2 is SFDVKD. CDR3 nucleotide sequence: TGTGCCACCAGTGCCCCGACAGGGATGGGAGAGCAGTACTTC. Amino acids: CATSAPTGMGEQYF.

This clonotype was recorded only once. The chain carries TRBV29-1 and TRBJ2-1; 11 bases match TRBD2. Germline loops: CDR1 SQVTM, CDR2 ANQGSEA. The J segment lost 14 bases and the V segment lost 8 bases, leaving 8 bases of the junction unmatched. There are 11 residues in the CDR3. The CDR3 DNA reads TGCAGCATTGGGACTAGCGGAGTGGAGTTCTTC. It encodes CSIGTSGVEFF.

This chain joins TRBV6-1 and TRBJ2-7; 7 bases are a match to TRBD1. V shed 5 bases, J shed 4 bases, and the junction held 8 bases outside the gene matches. Per germline, CDR1 MNHNS and CDR2 SASEGT. The CDR3 extends over 14 amino acids. The CDR3 nucleotides are TGTGCCAGCAGTCAGGACAGGTCTCTGTACGAGCAGTACTTC. It is translated as CASSQDRSLYEQYF.

The chain couples TRBV30 to TRBJ2-5; 13 positions match TRBD2. The CDR3 is made up of 14 amino acids. Germline CDR1 and CDR2: GTSNPN and SVGIG (reference sequence). J gave up 1 base and V 5 bases, and 1 base lay outside the gene matches. The CDR3 DNA follows: TGTGCCTGGGGACTAGCGGGAGCCCAAGAGACCCAGTACTTC. Translated: CAWGLAGAQETQYF.

This clonotype has more than one count but fewer than ten. The V gene is TRBV10-3, the J gene TRBJ1-5; perhaps TRBD1 as D (5 bases). CDR3 size: 17 residues. V was trimmed by 4 bases and J by 2 bases, leaving 18 bases between them. Germline CDR1 reads ENHRY; CDR2 reads SYGVKD. Here the CDR3 reads CAISGEGPVQGNQPQHF. For the CDR3, the DNA is TGTGCCATCAGTGGGGAGGGACCCGTCCAAGGCAATCAGCCCCAGCATTTT.

This clonotype was found a few times. This sequence joins TRBV4-1 and TRBJ2-1; 7 bases map to TRBD2. CDR3 length: 17 residues. The trim removed 4 bases at V and 2 bases at J, leaving 11 bases unmatched. CDR1 is MGHRA, CDR2 YSYEKL, per germline. CDR3 nucleotide sequence: TGCGCCAGCAGCCCGCGCAGCGGGAAGGGGACCTACAATGAGCAGTTCTTC. This encodes CASSPRSGKGTYNEQFF.

This clonotype was counted a few times. The chain combines TRBV5-1 with TRBJ2-1; D unclear. V shed 3 bases and J shed 11 bases, with 12 bases lying between them. Germline values: CDR1 SGHRS, CDR2 YFSETQ. The CDR3 is made up of 12 amino acids. This chain's CDR3 is CASSSGPTQQFF. The CDR3 DNA follows: TGCGCCAGCAGCTCCGGACCCACCCAGCAGTTCTTC.

This clonotype was counted only a few times. V gene TRBV28 combines with J gene TRBJ2-7, with D hard to call. Trimming took 4 bases from V and 0 from J, leaving 13 bases between them. The CDR3 consists of 15 residues. CDR1 is MDHEN, CDR2 SYDVKM, per germline. The CDR3 spells CASSSPASHSYEQYF. The CDR3 coding sequence is TGTGCCAGCAGTTCGCCAGCTTCCCACTCCTACGAGCAGTACTTC.

The CDR3 DNA sequence: TGTGCCACCAGTGATCCAACTAGCGGGAGAAACAATGAGCAGTTCTTC. Amino acid sequence: CATSDPTSGRNNEQFF. The V call is TRBV24-1, the J call TRBJ2-1, with TRBD2 matching over 11 bases. V was pared by 3 bases and J by 5 bases, with 5 bases of the junction left unmatched. This CDR3 contains 16 residues. In germline, CDR1 is KGHDR, CDR2 SFDVKD.

The chain has TRBV6-1 and TRBJ2-1, with 7 bases identical to TRBD2. The CDR3 length is 15 residues. The germline V gene encodes CDR1 MNHNS and CDR2 SASEGT. The V and J ends lost 2 bases and 6 bases, in that order; junction bases with no gene match: 7. For the CDR3, the DNA is TGTGCCAGCAGTGAACGAGGGAGGGCCGGCAATGAGCAGTTCTTC. Encoded protein: CASSERGRAGNEQFF.

This sequence joins TRBV24-1 and TRBJ2-1; 9 bases are a match to TRBD1. The V gene end was trimmed by 4 bases and the J gene end by 6 bases; junction bases not matched to a gene: 18. Per germline, CDR1 KGHDR and CDR2 SFDVKD. The CDR3 is 19 residues long. CDR3 nucleotides: TGTGCCACCAGTGACCCCAATGACCGGGACAGGGCTGGGGGCAATGAGCAGTTCTTC. Translation: CATSDPNDRDRAGGNEQFF.

The sample holds a few counts of this clonotype. The chain carries TRBV5-8 and TRBJ1-6; perhaps TRBD1 as D (5 bases). This CDR3 contains 15 residues. Trimming removed 4 bases from V and 5 bases from J, with 13 bases in between. CDR1 is SGHTS, CDR2 YDEGEE, per germline. The CDR3 spells CASSPRWGDNSPLHF. Here the CDR3 DNA reads TGTGCCAGCAGCCCGAGGTGGGGGGATAATTCACCCCTCCACTTT.

The rearrangement joins TRBV4-1 to TRBJ2-7, with 7 bases matching TRBD1. Germline-derived CDR1 and CDR2 are MGHRA and YSYEKL. This CDR3 region has 19 residues. J was trimmed by 1 base and V by 0 bases; bases with no gene match: 15. The CDR3 is CASSQDSDRLLMASYEQYF. The CDR3 DNA is TGCGCCAGCAGCCAAGATTCGGACAGGCTCCTCATGGCATCCTACGAGCAGTACTTC.

This chain links TRBV6-1 with TRBJ1-1; 7 bases align to TRBD1. The germline gives CDR1 MNHNS, CDR2 SASEGT. This CDR3 has 14 residues. V lost 7 bases, J lost 0 bases, and 5 bases stayed unmatched. The CDR3 DNA is TGTGCCAGCACCTCGGGACAGATGAACACTGAAGCTTTCTTT. This translates into CASTSGQMNTEAFF.

In this sample, this clonotype turned up a few times. CDR3 nucleotide sequence: TGTGCCAGCAGCTTGGAACTAGCGGGGGGGCACTCCGAGACCCAGTACTTC. Protein product: CASSLELAGGHSETQYF. The rearrangement joins TRBV7-2 to TRBJ2-5; 13 bases match TRBD2. CDR3 length: 17 residues. CDR1 and CDR2 (germline): SGHTA, FQGNSA. The J segment lost 5 bases and the V segment lost 3 bases, leaving 9 bases of the junction unmatched.

This clonotype was observed a handful of times. The V and J genes are TRBV15 and TRBJ2-1; 10 bases map to TRBD2. The DNA end is a closer match to TRBJ2-7, so the J assignment may be wrong. Germline V gives CDR1 LNHNV, CDR2 YYDKDF (reference sequence). The length of the CDR3 is 15 residues. CDR3 sequence (DNA): TGTGCCACCAGCAGCACTAGCGGGGCCTACAATGAGCAGTACTTC. Its protein is CATSSTSGAYNEQYF.